This is a list of T cell receptor beta chains from one sample in a study of blood T cell repertoires in COVID-19. Profiling relied on immunoSEQ multiplex PCR, and the TCRdb table lists in-frame clones only, not all of them. The data contain roughly 100,000 clones, 81% of them singletons. Material: peripheral blood. Every receptor here comes from a man at least 80 years old with acute or convalescent COVID-19. CDR3s include the opening cysteine and the closing phenylalanine or tryptophan. The D gene is left open where the match is weak. Clone size is not always given. Where it is, it says once, few, many or a class for expanded clones.

>TRBD1|TRBV6-5|TRBJ2-3|-
TGTGCCAGCAGCGGACAGGGGGGAGCAGATACGCAGTATTTT
CASSGQGGADTQYF
>-|TRBV27|TRBJ2-5|-
TGTGCCAGCCGCCCCCGGGGTGTTGGGACCCAGTACTTC
CASRPRGVGTQYF
>-|TRBV4-1|TRBJ2-7|once
TGCGCCAGCAGCCACATAATCGGAGGTGCCTACGAGCAGTACTTC
CASSHIIGGAYEQYF
>TRBD1|TRBV14|TRBJ2-3|few
TGTGCCAGCAGCCCCCGACAGGGGAACTTCACAGATACGCAGTATTTT
CASSPRQGNFTDTQYF
>-|TRBV2|TRBJ2-5|-
TGTGCCAGCAGTGTAAACAGGGACCAAGAGACCCAGTACTTC
CASSVNRDQETQYF
>-|TRBV7-3|TRBJ1-5|once
TGTGCCAGCAGCTTAAGGGGGGGTCATCAGCCCCAGCATTTT
CASSLRGGHQPQHF
>-|TRBV6-6|TRBJ1-4|-
TGTGCCAGCAGTTACGGGGGGACTAATGAAAAACTGTTTTTT
CASSYGGTNEKLFF
>-|TRBV29-1|TRBJ2-3|-
TGCAGCGTGAAGGACAGTACTAGCACAGATACGCAGTATTTT
CSVKDSTSTDTQYF
>-|TRBV19|TRBJ2-7|-
TGTGCCAGTAGTATAGGGCTGATCTCCTACGAGCAGTACTTC
CASSIGLISYEQYF
>TRBD2|TRBV9|TRBJ2-5|once
TGTGCCAGCAGCTTTGGGACTAGCGTACAAGAGACCCAGTACTTC
CASSFGTSVQETQYF
>-|TRBV6-6|TRBJ2-5|once
TGTGCCAGCAGTCCACAAGAGACCCAGTACTTC
CASSPQETQYF
>TRBD2|TRBV3-1/TRBV3-2|TRBJ2-3|-
TGTGCCAGCAGTCCAAGTTGGCTAGCGGGAGGGCCTAAAGATACGCAGTATTTT
CASSPSWLAGGPKDTQYF
>-|TRBV28|TRBJ1-6|-
TGTGCCAGCAGTTTCGGCAAGGGGCGAGATTCACCCCTCCACTTT
CASSFGKGRDSPLHF
>TRBD1|TRBV6-5|TRBJ1-5|-
TGTGCCAGCAGTTTGGGACAGTGGGGAGGGCCCCAGCATTTT
CASSLGQWGGPQHF
>TRBD1|TRBV3-1/TRBV3-2|TRBJ2-2|few
TGTGCCAGCAGCCTCGGGACAGGCTGGACCGGGGAGCTGTTTTTT
CASSLGTGWTGELFF
>-|TRBV6-2/TRBV6-3|TRBJ1-5|-
TGTGCCAGCAGTTACACGGGGGTCAATCAGCCCCAGCATTTT
CASSYTGVNQPQHF
>-|TRBV10-3|TRBJ2-5|-
TGTGCCATCAGCCCACAGGGAGAGACCCAGTACTTC
CAISPQGETQYF